Following are 14 T cell receptor beta chains from one sample sequenced in a study of regulatory T cells in long-lasting Graves disease. Time point in this sample: persistent/refractory GD, antithyroid drugs over 5 years with positive TRAb. Researchers made the TCR library from RNA that was extracted from PBMCs. Library construction for TCR beta used iRepertoire HTBI primers and Arm-PCR of CDR3 regions. Using its own MiXCR run on the multiplex PCR reads, TCRdb lists one record per CDR3 protein. The sample yields 300,000 to 350,000 distinct CDR3 sequences, around a fifth seen once. This specimen consisted of peripheral blood mononuclear cells (PBMCs), obtained when the disease was refractory, from a patient treated with antithyroid drugs. The receptor source for this set is a female donor with Graves disease.

This clonotype has at least ten counts. CDR3 sequence: CASSRTTEDLHF. Here the CDR3 DNA reads TGTGCCAGCAGCCGTACGACAGAGGACCTCCACTTT. The chain uses TRBV11-2 and TRBJ1-6; a weak D match, TRBD1 (5 bases). The CDR3 covers 12 residues. V shed 5 bases and J shed 15 bases, with 14 bases lying between them. Germline V CDR1 and CDR2: SGHAT, FQNNGV.

Turning to this clonotype: A much larger clone lies one base from this, so it may be a read error. V is TRBV15 and J is TRBJ2-5; D gene uncertain. V lost 6 bases, J lost 5 bases, and 13 bases lay in between. CDR1 LNHNV and CDR2 YYDKDF come from the germline V gene (reference sequence). This CDR3 comprises 13 residues. This CDR3 is CATREPLGETQYF. CDR3 nucleotide sequence: TGTGCCACCAGGGAACCCCTGGGGGAGACCCAGTACTTC.

This clonotype was seen many times. This rearrangement joins TRBV12-3 or TRBV12-4 to TRBJ2-5; D remains unclear. This CDR3 has 13 residues. The germline V and J ends were trimmed by 0 bases and 5 bases, with 7 bases remaining between them. CDR3 nucleotides: TGTGCCAGCAGTTTAGCGCAGGAGGAGACCCAGTACTTC. The encoded protein is CASSLAQEETQYF.

Details on this clonotype: A much larger clone differs by one base, so this may be a read error. V is TRBV30 and J is TRBJ1-6; a possible D gene is TRBD1 (5 bases). CDR1 GTSNPN and CDR2 SVGIG come from the germline V gene (reference sequence). The CDR3 runs 13 residues. The CDR3, as DNA: TGTGCCTGGAGTGGTCAGGGAAATTCATCCCTCCACTTT. This gives the protein CAWSGQGNSSLHF.

This clonotype was seen a few times. The chain links TRBV4-1 to TRBJ1-1, with D tentatively TRBD1 (5 bases). The CDR3 has 13 amino acids. V was cut by 0 bases and J by 11 bases, with 13 bases left in between. Per the germline V gene, CDR1 is MGHRA and CDR2 is YSYEKL. CDR3 nucleotides: TGCGCCAGCAGCCAAGATGGGGGAATCAAGGCTTTCTTT. Translated, it gives CASSQDGGIKAFF.

In its sample, this clonotype was seen many times. The chain recombines TRBV2 with TRBJ2-7; tentatively, D is TRBD1 (6 bases). Trimming took 2 bases from V and 1 from J, leaving 21 bases between them. The CDR3 covers 18 residues. CDR1 and CDR2 (germline): SNHLY, FYNNEI. This chain's CDR3 is CASSEIRDTPSRSYEQYF. Written as DNA, the CDR3 is TGTGCCAGCAGTGAAATCCGGGACACCCCCTCCAGATCCTACGAGCAGTACTTC.

Only a few counts were recorded for this clonotype. The chain recombines TRBV19 with TRBJ2-5; 10 bases are shared with TRBD2. V was clipped by 5 bases and J by 4 bases; unmatched bases: 10. This CDR3 has 16 amino acids. The germline V gene has CDR1 LNHDA and CDR2 SQIVND (reference sequence). In DNA form, the CDR3 reads TGTGCCAGTAGTCAAGGGAGCGGGGGGGCCGGAGAGACCCAGTACTTC. Protein product: CASSQGSGGAGETQYF.

The chain employs TRBV30 and TRBJ2-7; 7 positions match TRBD1. The CDR3 loop spans 15 amino acids. Germline-derived CDR1 and CDR2 are GTSNPN and SVGIG (reference sequence). J gave up 7 bases and V 0 bases, and 12 bases lay outside the gene matches. For the CDR3, the DNA is TGTGCCTGGAGTGTACGGGGAAGGGGGCTAAGTGAGCAGTACTTC. It is translated as CAWSVRGRGLSEQYF.

This clonotype occurred many times. The CDR3 DNA reads as TGTGCCAGCAGTTACCCCGGACAGGGGGCAGGTACTGAAGCTTTCTTT. It specifies CASSYPGQGAGTEAFF. The V call is TRBV6-5, the J call TRBJ1-1; 11 nucleotides match TRBD1. The CDR3 is 16 residues long. Germline lookup yields CDR1 MNHEY and CDR2 SVGAGI. The J segment lost 5 bases and the V segment lost 2 bases, leaving 7 bases of the junction unmatched.

The V and J genes are TRBV5-5 and TRBJ1-1; D not resolved. The germline V gene encodes CDR1 SGHKS and CDR2 YYEKEE (reference sequence). The CDR3 spans 15 residues. V lost 3 bases and J lost 4, with 16 bases in between. The CDR3 is CASSSGGPRGTEAFF. DNA of the CDR3: TGTGCCAGCAGCTCAGGCGGCCCCCGGGGCACTGAAGCTTTCTTT.

The chain uses TRBV5-6 and TRBJ1-1; 10 bases fit TRBD1. V dropped 5 bases and J dropped 4; count of bases not matched to a gene: 5. The germline gives CDR1 SGHDT, CDR2 YYEEEE. The length of the CDR3 is 14 residues. CDR3 sequence (DNA): TGTGCCAGCAGTTGGGACAGGGGTAGCACTGAAGCTTTCTTT. It is translated as CASSWDRGSTEAFF.

In its sample, this clonotype was seen many times. The chain is built from TRBV6-1 and TRBJ2-5; 8 nucleotides match TRBD2. V lost 11 bases and J lost 1; bases outside the gene matches: 12. Germline V CDR1 and CDR2: MNHNS, SASEGT. The CDR3 length is 15 residues. CDR3 protein: CAGRRSGGTQETQYF. CDR3 bases: TGTGCCGGGCGGCGGAGCGGGGGTACCCAAGAGACCCAGTACTTC.

This chain uses TRBV12-3 or TRBV12-4 with TRBJ2-7, with TRBD2 matching 7 bases. The CDR3 has 15 residues. V trimming: 3 bases; J trimming: 1 base; junction bases outside the gene matches: 6. CDR3 bases: TGTGCCAGCAGTTTTCGACTAGCAGGGTCCTACGAGCAGTACTTC. This translates into CASSFRLAGSYEQYF.

As concerns this clonotype: A read error may explain this, as a much larger clone is one base away. The rearrangement uses TRBV5-1 and TRBJ1-1; TRBD1 is a possible D gene (6 bases). Germline V gene sequence: CDR1 SGHRS, CDR2 YFSETQ. CDR3 size: 14 residues. The DNA for the CDR3 is TGCGTCAGCAGCTTGCAGGACAGAAACACTGAAGCTTTCTTT. As protein: CVSSLQDRNTEAFF.